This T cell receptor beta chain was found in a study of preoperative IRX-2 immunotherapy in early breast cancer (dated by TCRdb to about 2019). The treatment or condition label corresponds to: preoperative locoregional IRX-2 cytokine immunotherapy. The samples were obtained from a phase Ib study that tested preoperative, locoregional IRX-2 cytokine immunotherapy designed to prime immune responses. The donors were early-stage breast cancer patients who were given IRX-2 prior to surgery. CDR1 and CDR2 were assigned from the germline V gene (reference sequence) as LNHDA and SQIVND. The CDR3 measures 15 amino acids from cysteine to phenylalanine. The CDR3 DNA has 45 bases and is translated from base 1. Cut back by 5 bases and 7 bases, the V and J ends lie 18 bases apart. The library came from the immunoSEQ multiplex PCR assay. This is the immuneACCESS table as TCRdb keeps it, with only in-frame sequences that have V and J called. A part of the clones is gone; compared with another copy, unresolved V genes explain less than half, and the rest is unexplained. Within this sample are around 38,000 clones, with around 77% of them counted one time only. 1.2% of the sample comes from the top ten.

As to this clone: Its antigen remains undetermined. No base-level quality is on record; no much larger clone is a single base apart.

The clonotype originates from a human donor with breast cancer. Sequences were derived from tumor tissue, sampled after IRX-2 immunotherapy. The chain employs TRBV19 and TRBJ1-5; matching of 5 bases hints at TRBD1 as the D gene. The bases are TGTGCCAGTAGTGCCCCGGGGCGCGGGACCCAGCCCCAGCATTTT. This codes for CASSAPGRGTQPQHF.